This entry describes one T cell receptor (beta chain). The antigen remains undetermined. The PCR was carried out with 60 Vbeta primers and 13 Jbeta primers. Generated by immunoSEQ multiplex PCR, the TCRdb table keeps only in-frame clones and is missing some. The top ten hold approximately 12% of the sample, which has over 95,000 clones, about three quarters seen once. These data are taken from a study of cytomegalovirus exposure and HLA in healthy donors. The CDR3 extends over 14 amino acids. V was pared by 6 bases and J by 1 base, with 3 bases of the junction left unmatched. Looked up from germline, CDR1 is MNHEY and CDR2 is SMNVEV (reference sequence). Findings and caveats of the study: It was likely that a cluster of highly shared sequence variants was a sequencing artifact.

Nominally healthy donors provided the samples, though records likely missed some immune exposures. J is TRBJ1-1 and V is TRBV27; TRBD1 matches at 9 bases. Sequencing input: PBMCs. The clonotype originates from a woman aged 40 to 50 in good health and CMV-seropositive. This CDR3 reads CASSQDRGNTEAFF. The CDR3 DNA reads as TGTGCCAGCAGCCAGGACAGGGGGAACACTGAAGCTTTCTTT.